Presented here are 11 T cell receptor beta chains from one specimen sequenced in a study of response to subunit inactivated influenza vaccine. TCRdb analysed the RT-PCR reads with MiXCR anew, one entry per CDR3 protein. Of more than 500,000 distinct CDR3 sequences listed, 11% are singletons. The sample was also linked to a second study, of T cells expressing NK-cell markers. That paper notes: Generation of TCR beta cDNA was performed by 5'RACE template switching incorporating UMIs.

Material: PBMCs from blood, obtained on the day of vaccination. Every receptor here comes from a man aged 50-59 years who received an inactivated influenza vaccine.

This chain links TRBV3-1 with TRBJ2-3; a weak D match, TRBD1 (5 bases). The CDR3 has 18 amino acids. V lost 2 bases, J lost 8 bases, and 26 bases lay in between. Germline loops: CDR1 LGHDT, CDR2 YNNKEL (reference sequence). CDR3 nucleotides: TGTGCCAGCAGCCAAAAATCGCTTGGGGCCAGGGCTCAAGGTACGCAGTATTTT. This gives the protein CASSQKSLGARAQGTQYF.

This clonotype was found many times. The V and J genes are TRBV2 and TRBJ2-1; 13 bases fit TRBD2. J lost 6 bases, V lost 5 bases, and 4 bases had no gene match. The CDR3 extends over 15 amino acids. Germline values: CDR1 SNHLY, CDR2 FYNNEI. CDR3 in DNA: TGTGCCAGCAGTCGTGGACTAGCGGGAGTCAATGAGCAGTTCTTC. Its protein is CASSRGLAGVNEQFF.

This chain links TRBV20-1 with TRBJ2-5; 9 bases match TRBD2. Trimming removed 6 bases from V and 0 bases from J; junction bases left unmatched: 5. The V gene's germline CDR1 is DFQATT and CDR2 SNEGSKA (reference sequence). The CDR3 contains 14 residues. CDR3 residues: CSARTSVHQETQYF. CDR3 bases: TGCAGTGCGCGGACTAGCGTACACCAAGAGACCCAGTACTTC.

In its sample, this clonotype was seen a few times. The genes are TRBV6-1 and TRBJ2-1, with 10 bases fitting TRBD1. Germline CDR1 is MNHNS and CDR2 is SASEGT. The CDR3 runs to 14 residues. The V segment lost 7 bases and the J segment 10 bases; nucleotides outside the gene matches: 10. CDR3 sequence reads: CASNRDRGTWEQFF. CDR3 sequence (DNA): TGTGCCAGCAATAGGGACAGGGGTACTTGGGAGCAGTTCTTC.

The chain recombines TRBV6-1 with TRBJ1-1; 8 bases agree with TRBD1. The CDR3 totals 13 residues. The junction had 4 bases not matched to a gene; V was cut back by 6 bases and J by 4 bases. Germline values: CDR1 MNHNS, CDR2 SASEGT. Here the CDR3 DNA reads TGTGCCAGCAGGAAAACAGGGGGCACTGAAGCTTTCTTT. Translating it yields CASRKTGGTEAFF.

This clonotype was seen a handful of times. The chain joins TRBV10-3 to TRBJ2-7; 8 bases are shared with TRBD2. The trim removed 10 bases at V and 4 bases at J, leaving 15 bases unmatched. CDR1 and CDR2 from the germline V gene are ENHRY and SYGVKD. The CDR3 sequence is 15 residues long. The CDR3 sequence is CATSGEVASGYEQYF. For the CDR3, the DNA is TGTGCCACCTCAGGAGAGGTGGCTAGCGGGTACGAGCAGTACTTC.

In its sample, this clonotype was seen a few times. The V and J genes are TRBV5-1 and TRBJ1-1; D is unclear. Trimming cost V 2 bases and J 3 bases, with 8 bases left between them. CDR1 and CDR2 from the germline V gene are SGHRS and YFSETQ. The CDR3 length is 13 residues. The CDR3 DNA is TGCGCCAGCAGCTTTGACGGGGACACTGAAGCTTTCTTT. Translating it yields CASSFDGDTEAFF.

In its sample, this clonotype was seen a few times. V gene TRBV5-1 combines with J gene TRBJ2-3; TRBD1 agrees at 9 bases. Germline-derived CDR1 and CDR2 are SGHRS and YFSETQ. Trimming at V came to 4 bases and at J to 5 bases, leaving 8 bases not matched to a gene. CDR3 size: 15 residues. As DNA, the CDR3 is TGCGCCAGCAGCCCCGTCCCGGGACAGGGAGATACGCAGTATTTT. It encodes CASSPVPGQGDTQYF. The full variable domain, in which reference TRBV5-1 and TRBJ2-3 provide the parts outside the CDR3, is KAGVTQTPRYLIKTRGQQVTLSCSPISGHRSVSWYQQTPGQGLQFLFEYFSETQRNKGNFPGRFSGRQFSNSRSEMNVSTLELGDSALYLCASSPVPGQGDTQYFGPGTRLTVL.

J is TRBJ2-1 and V is TRBV7-9, with TRBD2 identical over 8 bases. CDR3 length: 16 amino acids. CDR1 is SEHNR, CDR2 FQNEAQ, per germline (reference sequence). J was trimmed by 4 bases and V by 1 base; bases with no gene match: 6. Here the CDR3 DNA reads TGTGCCAGCAGCTTAGGGGTAGCGGGACATTACAATGAGCAGTTCTTC. This codes for CASSLGVAGHYNEQFF.

This clonotype was counted many times. The rearrangement links TRBV20-1 to TRBJ2-7; the D gene could be TRBD1 or TRBD2 (5 bases each). Germline V gene lookup returns CDR1 DFQATT and CDR2 SNEGSKA (reference sequence). The CDR3 has 14 amino acids. V dropped 3 bases and J dropped 9 bases, with 21 bases sitting between them. The CDR3 here is CSARPTGPALWQYF. The CDR3 nucleotides are TGCAGTGCTAGGCCGACGGGACCAGCGCTATGGCAGTACTTC.

The chain combines TRBV5-1 with TRBJ2-1; tentative D call: TRBD1 (5 bases). The CDR3 is 13 amino acids. The V end lost 0 bases, the J end lost 12 bases, and 13 bases lay between the germline ends. Germline assignment: CDR1 SGHRS and CDR2 YFSETQ. Written as DNA, the CDR3 is TGCGCCAGCAGCTTGGGGGGCCACGACGTGCAGTTCTTC. Its protein is CASSLGGHDVQFF.